This T cell receptor beta chain was profiled in a study of OX40 agonist ivuxolimab in advanced cancers. For context, the study as a whole: The costimulatory receptor OX40 (CD134) was targeted by ivuxolimab, a fully human IgG2 agonistic monoclonal antibody. Intravenous ivuxolimab was administered to patients every 2 weeks at six dose levels: 0.01, 0.1, 0.3, 1.5, 3 and 10 mg/kg. A male proportion of around 80% and a mean age of around 60 years, ranging from about 20 to 80, were recorded for the dose-escalation cohort. Partial responses occurred in three dose-escalation patients: two with cutaneous melanoma and one with hepatocellular carcinoma. Prior anti-PD-1, anti-PD-L1 or anti-CTLA-4 therapy was permitted, and checkpoint inhibitors had been received by more than 35% of dose-escalation patients. Of the approximately 50 dose-escalation patients, hepatocellular carcinoma was present in about 19, melanoma in around 15, renal cell carcinoma in 9 and head and neck cancer in 9. The paper covers the monotherapy dose-escalation part of the phase I ivuxolimab trial, which included N ≈ 54 patients. The purpose of peripheral TCRbeta sequencing was to test whether ivuxolimab changed TCR sequence diversity and led to clonal T-cell expansion.

General study outcomes and caveats: At doses of 0.1 to 3.0 mg/kg, clonal expansion of both CD4+ and CD8+ blood T cells was observed from baseline to week 6. The antigen specificity of the peripheral T cells that underwent clonal expansion was not determined. In partial responders in the 0.1-3.0 mg/kg groups, normalized peripheral clonal expansion was found to be among the lowest, especially among CD8+ T cells. After ivuxolimab, expanded clones were on average more numerous among CD8+ T cells than among CD4+ T cells. Low levels of normalized T-cell clonal expansion were also shown by some nonresponding patients.

For sequencing of the TCRbeta CDR3 region, genomic DNA was extracted from the sorted cells. TCRbeta CDR3 regions were sequenced using the immunoSEQ Assay. TCRdb provides this immuneACCESS table in a form limited to in-frame rearrangements. Some clones are lacking; in checked studies, under half of them reflect an unresolved V gene, and why the rest are absent is not known. The sample yields tens of thousands of clones; 85% were counted once. Around 17% of the sample belongs to the ten largest clones. Details on this clone: The antigen this receptor binds is unknown. No quality values exist for individual bases; no much larger clone is one base distant.

Patients with a history of autoimmune disease or receiving systemic immunosuppression were excluded from the trial. Peripheral blood for TCR sequencing was collected from all dose cohorts at baseline, on cycle 4 day 1, and on cycle 7 day 1. The samples were drawn from a first-in-human, open-label, multicenter phase I dose-escalation trial of ivuxolimab. The trial enrolled adults with locally advanced or metastatic head and neck squamous cell, hepatocellular, melanoma or renal cell carcinoma. Before TCR sequencing, CD4+ T cells and CD8+ T cells from peripheral blood were sorted into separate populations. This receptor was identified in an adult with an advanced solid tumor such as melanoma, head and neck, liver or kidney cancer. The sample was CD4+ or CD8+ T cells sorted from blood, taken in a trial of the OX40 agonist ivuxolimab.

CDR3 reads: CASSIEGGGARLWNEQFF. The DNA reads as follows: TGTGCCAGTAGTATAGAGGGTGGGGGGGCGAGACTCTGGAATGAGCAGTTCTTC. The sequence joins TRBV19 to TRBJ2-1; a tentative D call is TRBD2 (7 bases match). From the germline V gene (reference sequence), CDR1 is LNHDA and CDR2 is SQIVND. V and J are truncated by 0 bases and 7 bases respectively, leaving an intervening sequence of 22 bases. The cysteine opens and the phenylalanine closes a CDR3 of 18 amino acids. Kept here is only the CDR3 DNA, which spans 54 bases and is read in frame from base 1.